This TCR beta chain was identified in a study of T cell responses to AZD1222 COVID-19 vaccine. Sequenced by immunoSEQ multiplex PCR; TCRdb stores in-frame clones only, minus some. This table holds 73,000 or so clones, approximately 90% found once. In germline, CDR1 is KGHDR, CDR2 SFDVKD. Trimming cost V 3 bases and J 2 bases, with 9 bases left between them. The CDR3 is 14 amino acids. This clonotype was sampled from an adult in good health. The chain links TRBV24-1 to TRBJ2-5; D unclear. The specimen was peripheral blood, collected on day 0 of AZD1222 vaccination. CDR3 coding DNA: TGTGCCACCAGTGATCGAACCCAGCAAGAGACCCAGTACTTC. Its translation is CATSDRTQQETQYF.